Here is one TCR beta chain with its context. Its antigen is not identified. Using its own MiXCR run on the 5' RACE reads, TCRdb lists one record per CDR3 protein. This sample has hundreds of thousands of distinct CDR3 sequences; around 8.6% occur once, and the top ten carry over 3%. The data were taken from a study of T cells after yellow fever vaccination. Study details: Researchers used SMART-Seq v4 Ultra Low Input to prepare fractions that had low cell numbers.

CDR3 length equals 15 residues. After removal of 5 bases from V and 3 bases from J, the junction contained 6 bases not matched to a gene. Germline values: CDR1 SGHTA, CDR2 FQGNSA. Study outcomes and limitations: A faster peak, day 5 versus 15, was reached by the weaker secondary response. Re-detected after boosting: most primary clones, around 96% of CD4 and 88% of CD8.

The receptor was derived from a man between 18 and 29 years old who received the YFV17D yellow fever vaccine. The material was CD4+ T cells sorted from PBMCs, obtained 5 days after the yellow fever booster vaccination. This sequence joins TRBV7-2 and TRBJ2-7; TRBD2 agrees at 11 bases. As DNA, the CDR3 is TGTGCCAGCAGCCGTACCGGGACTAGCGGCTACGAGCAGTACTTC. This gives the protein CASSRTGTSGYEQYF.